The clone carrying this T cell receptor (beta chain) was counted at least ten times. The data originate from a study of T cells in Graves' hyperthyroidism and ophthalmopathy. RNA transcripts served as the template for amplifying TCR beta CDR3 regions. The TCR CDR3 first-round RT-PCR relied on the HTBI primer set. One entry per CDR3 protein, called by TCRdb with MiXCR from the multiplex PCR reads. The sample lists approximately 600,000 distinct CDR3 sequences, around 13% occurring once. This CDR3 has 13 amino acids. Germline V gene lookup returns CDR1 SGHTA and CDR2 FQGNSA. The V segment lost 7 bases and the J segment 8 bases; nucleotides outside the gene matches: 7.

Sample: blood. The gene calls are TRBV7-2 and TRBJ1-4, with 7 bases lining up with TRBD1. The receptor was isolated from a woman aged 30 to 39 with Graves' hyperthyroidism that later progressed to Graves' ophthalmopathy. DNA of the CDR3: TGTGCCAGCACCACAGGGGTACGCGAAAAACTGTTTTTT. Encoded protein: CASTTGVREKLFF.